This is a list of T cell receptor beta chains from one sample in a study of cytomegalovirus exposure and HLA in healthy donors. The assay was immunoSEQ multiplex PCR, and TCRdb's table has in-frame clones only and misses some. Recorded for this sample: about 130,000 clones. Material for sequencing was PBMCs. The source of these receptors is a man aged 25-45 years in good health and CMV-seronegative. CDR3s include the opening cysteine and the closing phenylalanine or tryptophan. Fields, in order: V gene, CDR3 length, J gene, CDR3 protein.

V gene: TRBV4-3; CDR3 length: 16; J gene: TRBJ2-1; CDR3 protein: CASSQEGSGSYNEQFF
V gene: TRBV4-2; CDR3 length: 14; J gene: TRBJ2-3; CDR3 protein: CASSQGTSRDTQYF
V gene: TRBV4-1; CDR3 length: 15; J gene: TRBJ2-1; CDR3 protein: CASSQGLAGENEQFF
V gene: TRBV10-3; CDR3 length: 16; J gene: TRBJ1-4; CDR3 protein: CAISARDRRSDEKLFF
V gene: TRBV5-1; CDR3 length: 13; J gene: TRBJ1-4; CDR3 protein: CASSRGQNEKLFF
V gene: TRBV7-9; CDR3 length: 15; J gene: TRBJ2-7; CDR3 protein: CASSLVLGSGNEQYF
V gene: TRBV27; CDR3 length: 15; J gene: TRBJ2-7; CDR3 protein: CASSLSGGVAYEQYF
V gene: TRBV5-4; CDR3 length: 18; J gene: TRBJ2-6; CDR3 protein: CASSSGTVTISGANVLTF
V gene: TRBV19; CDR3 length: 15; J gene: TRBJ1-2; CDR3 protein: CASSIPDRGYYGYTF
V gene: TRBV5-8; CDR3 length: 14; J gene: TRBJ1-1; CDR3 protein: CASSLGGVNTEAFF
V gene: TRBV28; CDR3 length: 14; J gene: TRBJ2-1; CDR3 protein: CASRPATRRDEQFF
V gene: TRBV11-1; CDR3 length: 15; J gene: TRBJ1-4; CDR3 protein: CASSLDDSFNEKLFF
V gene: TRBV5-1; CDR3 length: 15; J gene: TRBJ2-1; CDR3 protein: CASSLPSSGNNEQFF
V gene: TRBV2; CDR3 length: 15; J gene: TRBJ1-4; CDR3 protein: CANGQGADSNEKLFF
V gene: TRBV7-9; CDR3 length: 15; J gene: TRBJ2-1; CDR3 protein: CASRLTSGPYNEQFF
V gene: TRBV5-1; CDR3 length: 15; J gene: TRBJ2-7; CDR3 protein: CASSLGGTDVYEQYF
V gene: TRBV25-1; CDR3 length: 16; J gene: TRBJ1-4; CDR3 protein: CASSEWAGSADEKLFF
V gene: TRBV5-1; CDR3 length: 20; J gene: TRBJ2-1; CDR3 protein: CASSLGDRVRVRTNYNEQFF
V gene: TRBV19; CDR3 length: 13; J gene: TRBJ1-5; CDR3 protein: CASSTGEGQPQHF
V gene: TRBV5-4; CDR3 length: 13; J gene: TRBJ1-2; CDR3 protein: CASSLDGAYGYTF
V gene: TRBV10-3; CDR3 length: 14; J gene: TRBJ2-7; CDR3 protein: CAISGTGKVNEQYF
V gene: TRBV28; CDR3 length: 14; J gene: TRBJ1-2; CDR3 protein: CASSSGQGGYGYTF
V gene: TRBV11-2; CDR3 length: 14; J gene: TRBJ1-1; CDR3 protein: CASSLFTGNTEAFF
V gene: TRBV27; CDR3 length: 13; J gene: TRBJ1-1; CDR3 protein: CASSLSWAAEAFF
V gene: TRBV6-6; CDR3 length: 13; J gene: TRBJ1-1; CDR3 protein: CASTYGGRSEAFF
V gene: TRBV9; CDR3 length: 13; J gene: TRBJ1-2; CDR3 protein: CASSAEVNYGYTF
V gene: TRBV28; CDR3 length: 15; J gene: TRBJ1-2; CDR3 protein: CASSLLDEGIYGYTF
V gene: TRBV5-1; CDR3 length: 15; J gene: TRBJ2-1; CDR3 protein: CASSGADRSVNEQFF
V gene: TRBV28; CDR3 length: 14; J gene: TRBJ1-5; CDR3 protein: CASSWDRGEQPQHF
V gene: TRBV29-1; CDR3 length: 13; J gene: TRBJ1-5; CDR3 protein: CSAQLASNQPQHF
V gene: TRBV19; CDR3 length: 15; J gene: TRBJ1-3; CDR3 protein: CASSYAGKAGNTIYF
V gene: TRBV9; CDR3 length: 15; J gene: TRBJ1-4; CDR3 protein: CASSTYRGDNEKLFF
V gene: TRBV19; CDR3 length: 14; J gene: TRBJ1-1; CDR3 protein: CASKQDSETIEAFF
V gene: TRBV5-6; CDR3 length: 14; J gene: TRBJ2-5; CDR3 protein: CASSDDQVGETQYF
V gene: TRBV7-9; CDR3 length: 15; J gene: TRBJ1-6; CDR3 protein: CASSPGTDYNSPLHF
V gene: TRBV7-3; CDR3 length: 19; J gene: TRBJ2-3; CDR3 protein: CASSAYLAGGHSSTDTQYF
V gene: TRBV5-4; CDR3 length: 17; J gene: TRBJ2-2; CDR3 protein: CASSLDRQGPSLGELFF
V gene: TRBV6-1; CDR3 length: 14; J gene: TRBJ2-1; CDR3 protein: CASSEQGWSNEQFF
V gene: TRBV7-9; CDR3 length: 16; J gene: TRBJ2-1; CDR3 protein: CASNIRRGGFYNEQFF
V gene: TRBV7-9; CDR3 length: 14; J gene: TRBJ2-7; CDR3 protein: CASSPRRTFSEQYF
V gene: TRBV28; CDR3 length: 13; J gene: TRBJ1-2; CDR3 protein: CASRQGGLYGYTF
V gene: TRBV27; CDR3 length: 13; J gene: TRBJ2-4; CDR3 protein: CASSLWQGGIQYF
V gene: TRBV11-2; CDR3 length: 14; J gene: TRBJ2-3; CDR3 protein: CASSLASEADTQYF
V gene: TRBV5-1; CDR3 length: 16; J gene: TRBJ1-6; CDR3 protein: CASSSGQPLGNSPLHF
V gene: TRBV11-1; CDR3 length: 15; J gene: TRBJ2-1; CDR3 protein: CASSPRSARVYEQFF
V gene: TRBV5-1; CDR3 length: 16; J gene: TRBJ1-2; CDR3 protein: CASSLVSGGTGMGYTF
V gene: TRBV6-1; CDR3 length: 20; J gene: TRBJ1-1; CDR3 protein: CASSVGRIDTVRKSNTEAFF
V gene: TRBV29-1; CDR3 length: 15; J gene: TRBJ2-5; CDR3 protein: CSGELADSRRETQYF
V gene: TRBV30; CDR3 length: 13; J gene: TRBJ2-3; CDR3 protein: CAWSRRREDTQYF
V gene: TRBV27; CDR3 length: 16; J gene: TRBJ2-5; CDR3 protein: CARFHHRGGYQETQYF
V gene: TRBV9; CDR3 length: 16; J gene: TRBJ1-3; CDR3 protein: CASSVGDRDSGNTIYF
V gene: TRBV19; CDR3 length: 13; J gene: TRBJ1-1; CDR3 protein: CASSGQGGTEAFF
V gene: TRBV29-1; CDR3 length: 13; J gene: TRBJ1-1; CDR3 protein: CSAFRGMNTEAFF
V gene: TRBV6-1; CDR3 length: 15; J gene: TRBJ2-7; CDR3 protein: CASSEWLAGDYEQYF
V gene: TRBV5-5; CDR3 length: 15; J gene: TRBJ1-1; CDR3 protein: CASSLFRVMNTEAFF